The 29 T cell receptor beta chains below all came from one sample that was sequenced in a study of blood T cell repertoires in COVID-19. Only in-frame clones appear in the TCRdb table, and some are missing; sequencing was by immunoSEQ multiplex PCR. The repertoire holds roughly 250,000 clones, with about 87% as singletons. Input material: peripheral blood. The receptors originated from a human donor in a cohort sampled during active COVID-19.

CDR3: CASSRTSGDLYEQYF. The CDR3 DNA follows: TGTGCCAGCAGCCGGACTAGCGGGGATCTCTACGAGCAGTACTTC. This chain joins TRBV7-9 and TRBJ2-7; TRBD2 agrees at 12 bases. The CDR3 spans 15 residues. The trim removed 5 bases at V and 3 bases at J, leaving 5 bases unmatched. Germline V gives CDR1 SEHNR, CDR2 FQNEAQ (reference sequence).

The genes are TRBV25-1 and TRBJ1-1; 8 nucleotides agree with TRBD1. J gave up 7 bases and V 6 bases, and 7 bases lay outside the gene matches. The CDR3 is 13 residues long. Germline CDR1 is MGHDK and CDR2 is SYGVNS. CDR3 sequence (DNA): TGTGCCAGCAGACTAAAACAGGGGGGTGAAGCTTTCTTT. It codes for CASRLKQGGEAFF.

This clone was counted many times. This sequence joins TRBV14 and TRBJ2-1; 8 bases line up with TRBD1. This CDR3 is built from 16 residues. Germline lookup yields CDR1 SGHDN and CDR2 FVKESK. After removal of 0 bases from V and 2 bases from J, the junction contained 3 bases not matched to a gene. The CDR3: CASSQDWTGTYNEQFF. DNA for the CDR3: TGTGCCAGCAGCCAAGATTGGACAGGGACCTACAATGAGCAGTTCTTC.

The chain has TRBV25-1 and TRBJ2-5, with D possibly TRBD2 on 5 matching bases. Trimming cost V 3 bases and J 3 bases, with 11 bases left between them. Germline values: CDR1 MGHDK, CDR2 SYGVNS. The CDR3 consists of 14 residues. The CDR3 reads CASSDEPGKETQYF. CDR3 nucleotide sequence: TGTGCCAGCAGTGACGAGCCGGGGAAAGAGACCCAGTACTTC.

Here the CDR3 reads CASSYSLSYEQYF. DNA of the CDR3: TGTGCCAGCAGTTACAGCCTCTCCTACGAGCAGTACTTC. The genes are TRBV6-5 and TRBJ2-7, with unresolved D. Germline values: CDR1 MNHEY, CDR2 SVGAGI. The CDR3 has 13 residues. Trimming took off 2 bases at V and 0 bases at J, with 5 bases between the two ends.

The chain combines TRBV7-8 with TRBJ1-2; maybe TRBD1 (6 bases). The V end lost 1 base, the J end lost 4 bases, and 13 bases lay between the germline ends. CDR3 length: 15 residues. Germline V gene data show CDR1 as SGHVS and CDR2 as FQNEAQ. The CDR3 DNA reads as TGTGCCAGCAGCTTAGATCAGGGGTCCGTCTATGGCTACACCTTC. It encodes CASSLDQGSVYGYTF.

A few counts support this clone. CDR3 sequence: CASSATGARGETQYF. As DNA, the CDR3 is TGTGCCAGCAGCGCGACAGGGGCCAGAGGAGAGACCCAGTACTTC. This chain joins TRBV2 and TRBJ2-5, with 8 bases aligning to TRBD1. Looked up from germline, CDR1 is SNHLY and CDR2 is FYNNEI. Germline trimming cut 6 bases from V and 4 bases from J; bases unmatched to any gene: 10. CDR3 size: 15 residues.

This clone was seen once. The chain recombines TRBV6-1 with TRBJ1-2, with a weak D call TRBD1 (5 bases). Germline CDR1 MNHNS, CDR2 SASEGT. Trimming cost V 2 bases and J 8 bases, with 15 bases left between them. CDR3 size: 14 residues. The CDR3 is CASSENGGDQGYTF. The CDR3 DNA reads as TGTGCCAGCAGTGAAAATGGGGGGGATCAAGGCTACACCTTC.

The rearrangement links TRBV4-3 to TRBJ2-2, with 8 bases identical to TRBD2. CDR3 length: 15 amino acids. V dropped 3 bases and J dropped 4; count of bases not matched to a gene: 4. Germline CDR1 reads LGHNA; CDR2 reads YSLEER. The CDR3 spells CASSQIAGFTGELFF. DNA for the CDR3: TGCGCCAGCAGCCAGATAGCGGGGTTCACCGGGGAGCTGTTTTTT.

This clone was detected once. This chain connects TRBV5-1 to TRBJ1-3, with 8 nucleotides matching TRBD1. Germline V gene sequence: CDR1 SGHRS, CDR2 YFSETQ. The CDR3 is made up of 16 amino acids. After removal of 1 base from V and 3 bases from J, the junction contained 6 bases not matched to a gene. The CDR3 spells CASSLQPGGGGNTIYF. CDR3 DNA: TGCGCCAGCAGCTTGCAACCAGGGGGCGGTGGAAACACCATATATTTT.

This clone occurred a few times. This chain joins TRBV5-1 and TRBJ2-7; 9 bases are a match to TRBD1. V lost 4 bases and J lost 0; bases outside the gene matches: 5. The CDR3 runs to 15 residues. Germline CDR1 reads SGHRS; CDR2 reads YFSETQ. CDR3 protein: CASSPGTGTSYEQYF. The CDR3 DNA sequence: TGCGCCAGCAGCCCTGGGACAGGGACCTCCTACGAGCAGTACTTC.

DNA of the CDR3: TGCGCCAGCAGCCACGCATCAGAACCTAATTCACCCCTCCACTTT. This gives the protein CASSHASEPNSPLHF. V is TRBV4-3 and J is TRBJ1-6; D not resolved. The CDR3 contains 15 residues. With 3 bases removed from V and 6 bases from J, the gap between germline ends came to 12 bases. Germline CDR1 is LGHNA and CDR2 is YSLEER.

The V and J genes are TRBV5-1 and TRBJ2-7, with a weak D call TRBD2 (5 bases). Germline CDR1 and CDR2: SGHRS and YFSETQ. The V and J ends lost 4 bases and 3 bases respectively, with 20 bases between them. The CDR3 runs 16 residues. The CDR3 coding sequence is TGCGCCAGCAGCCCCGGGGTCGGAGCTACGGACTACGAGCAGTACTTC. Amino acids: CASSPGVGATDYEQYF.

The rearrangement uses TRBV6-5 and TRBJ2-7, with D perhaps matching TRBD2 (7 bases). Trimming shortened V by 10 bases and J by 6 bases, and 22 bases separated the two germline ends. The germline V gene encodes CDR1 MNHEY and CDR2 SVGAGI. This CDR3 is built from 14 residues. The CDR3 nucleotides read TGTGCCACCAGGGAGGGGGGGAAGTCTCGCGAGCAGTACTTC. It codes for CATREGGKSREQYF.

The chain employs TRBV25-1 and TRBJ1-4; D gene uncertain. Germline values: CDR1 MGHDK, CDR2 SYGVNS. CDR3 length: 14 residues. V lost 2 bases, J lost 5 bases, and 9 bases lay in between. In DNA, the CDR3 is TGTGCCAGCAGTGAAGTACGGGAGAATGAAAAACTGTTTTTT. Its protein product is CASSEVRENEKLFF.

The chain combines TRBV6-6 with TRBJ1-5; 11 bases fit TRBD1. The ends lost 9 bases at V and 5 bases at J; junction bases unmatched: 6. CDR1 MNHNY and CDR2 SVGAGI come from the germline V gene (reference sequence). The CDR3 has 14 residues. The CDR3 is CASLPGQGDQPQHF. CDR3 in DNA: TGTGCCAGTTTGCCGGGACAGGGGGATCAGCCCCAGCATTTT.

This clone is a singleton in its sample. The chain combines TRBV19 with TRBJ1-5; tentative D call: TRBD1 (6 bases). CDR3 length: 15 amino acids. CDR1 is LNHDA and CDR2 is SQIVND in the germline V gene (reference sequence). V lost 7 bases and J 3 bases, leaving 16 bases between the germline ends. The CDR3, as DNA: TGTGCCAGTAACCCAGACAGGCTAGCCAATCAGCCCCAGCATTTT. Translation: CASNPDRLANQPQHF. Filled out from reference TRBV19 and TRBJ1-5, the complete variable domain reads DGGITQSPKYLFRKEGQNVTLSCEQNLNHDAMYWYRQDPGQGLRLIYYSQIVNDFQKGDIAEGYSVSREKKESFPLTVTSAQKNPTAFYLCASNPDRLANQPQHFGDGTRLSIL.

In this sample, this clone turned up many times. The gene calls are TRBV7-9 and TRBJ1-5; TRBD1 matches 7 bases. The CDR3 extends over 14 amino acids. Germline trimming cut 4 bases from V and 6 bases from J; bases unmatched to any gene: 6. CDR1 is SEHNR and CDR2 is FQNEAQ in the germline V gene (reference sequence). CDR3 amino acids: CASSSRQGSQPQHF. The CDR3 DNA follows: TGTGCCAGCAGCTCTCGACAGGGAAGTCAGCCCCAGCATTTT.

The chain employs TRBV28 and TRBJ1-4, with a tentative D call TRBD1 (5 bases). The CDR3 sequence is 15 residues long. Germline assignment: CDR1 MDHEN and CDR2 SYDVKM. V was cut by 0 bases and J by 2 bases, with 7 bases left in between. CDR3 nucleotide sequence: TGTGCCAGCAGTTTATGGCAGGGTACTAATGAAAAACTGTTTTTT. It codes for CASSLWQGTNEKLFF.

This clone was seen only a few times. CDR3 protein: CASSEALRYEQYF. CDR3 nucleotide sequence: TGTGCCAGCAGTGAAGCGCTTCGGTACGAGCAGTACTTC. The chain carries TRBV6-1 and TRBJ2-7, with unresolved D. Looked up from germline, CDR1 is MNHNS and CDR2 is SASEGT. The CDR3 consists of 13 residues. V lost 0 bases and J lost 4, with 7 bases in between.

CDR3: CASSIIGGGDNNEQFF. The CDR3 DNA sequence: TGTGCCAGTAGTATCATAGGCGGGGGAGACAACAATGAGCAGTTCTTC. This chain connects TRBV19 to TRBJ2-1; 7 positions match TRBD2. Germline lookup yields CDR1 LNHDA and CDR2 SQIVND (reference sequence). The CDR3 is made up of 16 amino acids. J lost 5 bases, V lost 3 bases, and 10 bases had no gene match.

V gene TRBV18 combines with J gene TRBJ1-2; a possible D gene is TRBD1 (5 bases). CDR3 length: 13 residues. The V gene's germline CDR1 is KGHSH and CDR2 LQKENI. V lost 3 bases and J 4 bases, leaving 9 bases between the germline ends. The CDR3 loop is CASSPTEVYGYTF. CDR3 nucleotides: TGTGCCAGCTCACCGACAGAGGTCTATGGCTACACCTTC.

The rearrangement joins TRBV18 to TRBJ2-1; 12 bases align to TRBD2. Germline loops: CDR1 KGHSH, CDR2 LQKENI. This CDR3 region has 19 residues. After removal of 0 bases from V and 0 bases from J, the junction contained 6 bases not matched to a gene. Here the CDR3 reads CASSPPRLAGGSSYNEQFF. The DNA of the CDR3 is TGTGCCAGCTCACCACCACGTCTAGCGGGGGGGAGCTCCTACAATGAGCAGTTCTTC.

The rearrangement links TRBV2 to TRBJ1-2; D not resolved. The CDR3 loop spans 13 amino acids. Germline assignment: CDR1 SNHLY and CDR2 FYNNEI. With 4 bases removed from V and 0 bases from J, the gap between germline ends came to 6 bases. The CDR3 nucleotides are TGTGCCAGCAGTGGGCGGTCTAACTATGGCTACACCTTC. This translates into CASSGRSNYGYTF.

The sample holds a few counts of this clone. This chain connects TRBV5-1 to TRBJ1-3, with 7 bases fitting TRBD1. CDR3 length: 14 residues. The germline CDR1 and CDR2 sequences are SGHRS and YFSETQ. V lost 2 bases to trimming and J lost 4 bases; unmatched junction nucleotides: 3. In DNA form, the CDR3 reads TGCGCCAGCAGCTTTGACAGGGCCGGAAACACCATATATTTT. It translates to CASSFDRAGNTIYF.

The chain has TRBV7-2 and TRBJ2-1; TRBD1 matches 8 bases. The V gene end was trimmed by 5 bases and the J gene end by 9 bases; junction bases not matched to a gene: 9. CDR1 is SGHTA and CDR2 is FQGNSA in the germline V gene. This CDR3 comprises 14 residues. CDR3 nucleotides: TGTGCCAGCAGCGGTCGGACAGGGAGCGGTGAGCAGTTCTTC. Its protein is CASSGRTGSGEQFF. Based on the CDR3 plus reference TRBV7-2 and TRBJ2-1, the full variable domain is GAGVSQSPSNKVTEKGKDVELRCDPISGHTALYWYRQSLGQGLEFLIYFQGNSAPDKSGLPSDRFSAERTGGSVSTLTIQRTQQEDSAVYLCASSGRTGSGEQFFGPGTRLTVL.

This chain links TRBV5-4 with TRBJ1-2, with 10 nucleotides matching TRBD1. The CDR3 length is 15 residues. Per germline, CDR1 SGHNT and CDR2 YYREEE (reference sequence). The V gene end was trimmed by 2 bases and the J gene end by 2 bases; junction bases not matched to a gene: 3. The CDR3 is CASSFEGQGNYGYTF. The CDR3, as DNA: TGTGCCAGCAGCTTTGAGGGACAGGGGAACTATGGCTACACCTTC. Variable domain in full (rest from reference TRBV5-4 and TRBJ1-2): ETGVTQSPTHLIKTRGQQVTLRCSSQSGHNTVSWYQQALGQGPQFIFQYYREEENGRGNFPPRFSGLQFPNYSSELNVNALELDDSALYLCASSFEGQGNYGYTFGSGTRLTVV.

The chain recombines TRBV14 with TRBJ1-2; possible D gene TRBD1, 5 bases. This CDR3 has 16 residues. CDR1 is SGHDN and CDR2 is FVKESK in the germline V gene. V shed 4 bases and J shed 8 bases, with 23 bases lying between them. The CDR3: CASSPSRVGTLGGYTF. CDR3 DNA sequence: TGTGCCAGCAGCCCCTCCAGGGTGGGCACTTTGGGCGGCTACACCTTC.

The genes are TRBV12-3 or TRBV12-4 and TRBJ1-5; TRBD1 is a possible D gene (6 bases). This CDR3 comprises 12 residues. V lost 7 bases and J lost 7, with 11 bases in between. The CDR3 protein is CASTWGGQPQHF. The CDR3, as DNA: TGTGCCAGCACCTGGGGGGGCCAGCCCCAGCATTTT.